This T cell receptor beta chain was documented in a study of Graves' ophthalmopathy and Graves' hyperthyroidism. About the research overall: At the time of initial diagnosis and before any treatment, peripheral blood was collected. Overall study results and limits: The model achieved 70.59% sensitivity and around 78% specificity for ophthalmopathy progression. Among thyroid clonotypes expanded above 0.001 frequency, most also appeared in blood.

Researchers took RNA transcripts and amplified TCR beta CDR3 regions from them. The library came from an HTBI-primed first-round RT-PCR and a second-round multiplex PCR. MiXCR, run by TCRdb on the multiplex PCR reads, gives a single entry per CDR3 protein. In the table there are over 150,000 distinct CDR3 sequences, approximately 38% of which are singletons. This clonotype was picked up many times. Its matching antigen is unknown. Pregnant or lactating patients and those with other autoimmune diseases or uncontrolled infections were excluded. This TCR was sampled from a woman aged 35 to 49 with Graves' ophthalmopathy. The sequencing sample was made of peripheral blood.

The DNA for the CDR3 is TGTGCCAGCAGACTCCAGGGAAGATGGCTGTTTTTT. It encodes CASRLQGRWLFF. The V and J genes are TRBV2 and TRBJ2-2; tentatively, D is TRBD1 (5 bases). The CDR3 extends over 12 amino acids. V lost 6 bases and J lost 13, with 15 bases in between. Germline CDR1 is SNHLY and CDR2 is FYNNEI.